This T cell receptor (beta chain) appears in the sequencing data of a study of cytomegalovirus exposure and HLA in healthy donors. Vbeta (60) and Jbeta (13) primers were used in the PCR. Sequencing used immunoSEQ multiplex PCR; TCRdb keeps in-frame clones, though not all of them. The table shows roughly 190,000 clones, with roughly 73% occurring only once. This clone was recorded a few times. Its matching antigen is unknown. Germline CDR1 reads KGHSH; CDR2 reads LQKENI. V dropped 5 bases and J dropped 2 bases, with 10 bases sitting between them. CDR3 length: 13 amino acids. Study results and limitations: About 87% or about 30% of the time was how often most TCR beta V segments were productive, according to an earlier analysis.

The clonotype comes from a woman aged 25 to 39 in good health and CMV-seronegative. Sequenced sample: PBMCs. The V and J genes are TRBV18 and TRBJ2-7; D unresolved. The CDR3 DNA follows: TGTGCCAGCTCAGCTGATCAGACCTACGAGCAGTACTTC. It codes for CASSADQTYEQYF.